This T cell receptor beta chain is drawn from a study of blood T cell repertoires in COVID-19. About the research overall: Sites across the United States, Italy and Spain contributed samples from acute and convalescent COVID-19.

Data came from immunoSEQ multiplex PCR; TCRdb stores just in-frame clones and leaves some out. The sample has some 270,000 clones; 75% to 90% are singletons. Only one count was recorded for this clone. Trimming removed 5 bases from V and 7 bases from J; junction bases left unmatched: 13. Germline CDR1 MNHEY, CDR2 SMNVEV (reference sequence). CDR3 length equals 15 residues. The clonotype was recovered from a woman between 40 and 50 years old who had recovered from COVID-19. The sequencing sample was made of PBMCs or T cells enriched from blood (not recorded which). The chain combines TRBV27 with TRBJ1-2; 7 bases are shared with TRBD1. The DNA for the CDR3 is TGTGCCAGCAGTGTTAGACAGGGTAGCGGGGGTGGCTACACCTTC. Protein: CASSVRQGSGGGYTF.